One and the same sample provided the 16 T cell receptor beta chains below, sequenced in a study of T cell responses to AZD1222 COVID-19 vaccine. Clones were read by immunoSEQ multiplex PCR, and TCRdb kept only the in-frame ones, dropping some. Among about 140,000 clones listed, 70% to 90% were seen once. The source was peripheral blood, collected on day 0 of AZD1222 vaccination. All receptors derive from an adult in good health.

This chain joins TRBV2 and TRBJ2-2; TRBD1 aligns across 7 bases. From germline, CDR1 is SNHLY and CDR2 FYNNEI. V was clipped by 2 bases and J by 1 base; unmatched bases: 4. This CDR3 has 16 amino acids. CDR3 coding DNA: TGTGCCAGCAGTGAATTCGGACAGGAGAACACCGGGGAGCTGTTTTTT. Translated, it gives CASSEFGQENTGELFF. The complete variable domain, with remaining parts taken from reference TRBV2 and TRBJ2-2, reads EPEVTQTPSHQVTQMGQEVILRCVPISNHLYFYWYRQILGQKVEFLVSFYNNEISEKSEIFDDQFSVERPDGSNFTLKIRSTKLEDSAMYFCASSEFGQENTGELFFGEGSRLTVL.

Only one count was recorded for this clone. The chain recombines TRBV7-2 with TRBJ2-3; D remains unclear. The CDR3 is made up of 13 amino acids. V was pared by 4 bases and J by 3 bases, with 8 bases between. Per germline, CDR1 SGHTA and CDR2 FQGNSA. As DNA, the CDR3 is TGTGCCAGCAGCTCGACTGGGACAGATACGCAGTATTTT. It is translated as CASSSTGTDTQYF.

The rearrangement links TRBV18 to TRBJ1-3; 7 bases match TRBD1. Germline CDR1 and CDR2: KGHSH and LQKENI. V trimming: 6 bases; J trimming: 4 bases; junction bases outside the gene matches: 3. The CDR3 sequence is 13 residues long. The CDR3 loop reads CASSEDRGNTIYF. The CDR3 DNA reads TGTGCCAGCTCCGAGGACAGGGGAAACACCATATATTTT.

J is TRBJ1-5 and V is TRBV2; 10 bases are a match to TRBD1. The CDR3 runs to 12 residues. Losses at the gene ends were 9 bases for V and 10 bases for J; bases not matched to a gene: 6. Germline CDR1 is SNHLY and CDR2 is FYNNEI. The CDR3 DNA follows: TGTGCCAGTCGACAGGGGGCTGAACCCCAGCATTTT. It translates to CASRQGAEPQHF.

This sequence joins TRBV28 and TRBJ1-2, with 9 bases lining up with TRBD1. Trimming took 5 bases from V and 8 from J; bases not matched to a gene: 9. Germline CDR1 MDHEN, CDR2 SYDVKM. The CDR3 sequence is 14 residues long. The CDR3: CASSQPGQGLGYTF. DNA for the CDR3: TGTGCCAGCAGTCAACCGGGACAGGGTTTAGGCTACACCTTC.

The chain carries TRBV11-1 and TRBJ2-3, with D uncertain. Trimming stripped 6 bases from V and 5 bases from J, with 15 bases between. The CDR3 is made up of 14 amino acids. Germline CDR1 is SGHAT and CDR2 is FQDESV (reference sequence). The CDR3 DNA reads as TGTGCCAGCAGATCTGCCCTTAGTGGAGATACGCAGTATTTT. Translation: CASRSALSGDTQYF.

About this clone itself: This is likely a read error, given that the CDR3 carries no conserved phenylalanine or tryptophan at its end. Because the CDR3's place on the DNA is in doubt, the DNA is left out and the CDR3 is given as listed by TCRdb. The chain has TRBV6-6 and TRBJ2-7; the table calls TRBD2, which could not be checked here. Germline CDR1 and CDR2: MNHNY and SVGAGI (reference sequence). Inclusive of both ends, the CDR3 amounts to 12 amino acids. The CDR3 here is CASSGTGTGFGD.

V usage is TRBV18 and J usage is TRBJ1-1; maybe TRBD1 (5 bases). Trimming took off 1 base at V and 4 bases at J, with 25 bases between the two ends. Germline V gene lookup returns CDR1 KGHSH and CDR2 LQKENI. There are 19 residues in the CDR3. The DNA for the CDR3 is TGTGCCAGCTCACCACGTATACTTTTGGGGGGACCCGACTCCACTGAAGCTTTCTTT. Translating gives CASSPRILLGGPDSTEAFF.

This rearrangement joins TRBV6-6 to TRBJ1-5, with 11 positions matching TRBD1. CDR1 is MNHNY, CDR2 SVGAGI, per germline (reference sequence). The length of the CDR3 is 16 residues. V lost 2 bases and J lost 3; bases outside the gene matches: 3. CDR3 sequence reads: CASSYAGQGVNQPQHF. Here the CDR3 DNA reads TGTGCCAGCAGTTACGCGGGACAGGGGGTCAATCAGCCCCAGCATTTT.

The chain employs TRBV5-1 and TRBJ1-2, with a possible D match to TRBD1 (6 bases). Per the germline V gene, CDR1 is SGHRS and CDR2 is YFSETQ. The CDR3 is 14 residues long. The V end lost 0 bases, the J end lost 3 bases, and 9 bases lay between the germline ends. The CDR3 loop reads CASSLVEGDYGYTF. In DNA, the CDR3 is TGCGCCAGCAGCTTGGTGGAGGGGGACTATGGCTACACCTTC.

CDR3 in DNA: TGTGCCAGCAACTGGGGACAGGGTTACAATCAGCCCCAGCATTTT. Its protein product is CASNWGQGYNQPQHF. The chain couples TRBV28 to TRBJ1-5; 9 bases are a match to TRBD1. Trimming at V came to 7 bases and at J to 3 bases, leaving 7 bases not matched to a gene. The CDR3 loop spans 15 amino acids. The germline V gene encodes CDR1 MDHEN and CDR2 SYDVKM.

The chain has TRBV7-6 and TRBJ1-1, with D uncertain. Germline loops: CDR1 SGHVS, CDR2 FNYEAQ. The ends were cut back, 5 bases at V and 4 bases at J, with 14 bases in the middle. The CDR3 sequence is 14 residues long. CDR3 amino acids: CASSRWRETTEAFF. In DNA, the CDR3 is TGTGCCAGCAGCCGGTGGAGGGAGACCACTGAAGCTTTCTTT.

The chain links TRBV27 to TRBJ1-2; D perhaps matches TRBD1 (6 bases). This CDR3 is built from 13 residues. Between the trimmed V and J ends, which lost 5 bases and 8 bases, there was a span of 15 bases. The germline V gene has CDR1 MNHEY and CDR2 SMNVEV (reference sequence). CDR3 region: CASSPGTGKGYTF. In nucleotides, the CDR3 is TGTGCCAGCAGTCCCGGAACAGGGAAAGGCTACACCTTC.

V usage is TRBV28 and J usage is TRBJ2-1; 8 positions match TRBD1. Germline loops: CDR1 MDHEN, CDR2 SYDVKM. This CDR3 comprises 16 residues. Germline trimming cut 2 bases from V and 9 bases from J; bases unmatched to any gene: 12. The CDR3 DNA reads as TGTGCCAGCAGTTTAAAGGGGCCAGGGGGCCAGGGTGAGCAGTTCTTC. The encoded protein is CASSLKGPGGQGEQFF.

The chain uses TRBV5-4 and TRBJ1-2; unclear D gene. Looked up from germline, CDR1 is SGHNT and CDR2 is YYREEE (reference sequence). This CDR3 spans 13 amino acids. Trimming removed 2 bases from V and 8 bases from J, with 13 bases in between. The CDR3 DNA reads TGTGCCAGCAGCTTAATAACTGGGGAAGGCTACACCTTC. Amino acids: CASSLITGEGYTF.

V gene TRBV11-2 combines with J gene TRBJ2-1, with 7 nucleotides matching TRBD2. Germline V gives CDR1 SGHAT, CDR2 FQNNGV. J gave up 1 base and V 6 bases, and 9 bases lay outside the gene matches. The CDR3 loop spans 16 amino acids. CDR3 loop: CASRSSGDLSYNEQFF. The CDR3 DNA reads TGTGCCAGCAGATCGAGCGGGGACTTGTCCTACAATGAGCAGTTCTTC.